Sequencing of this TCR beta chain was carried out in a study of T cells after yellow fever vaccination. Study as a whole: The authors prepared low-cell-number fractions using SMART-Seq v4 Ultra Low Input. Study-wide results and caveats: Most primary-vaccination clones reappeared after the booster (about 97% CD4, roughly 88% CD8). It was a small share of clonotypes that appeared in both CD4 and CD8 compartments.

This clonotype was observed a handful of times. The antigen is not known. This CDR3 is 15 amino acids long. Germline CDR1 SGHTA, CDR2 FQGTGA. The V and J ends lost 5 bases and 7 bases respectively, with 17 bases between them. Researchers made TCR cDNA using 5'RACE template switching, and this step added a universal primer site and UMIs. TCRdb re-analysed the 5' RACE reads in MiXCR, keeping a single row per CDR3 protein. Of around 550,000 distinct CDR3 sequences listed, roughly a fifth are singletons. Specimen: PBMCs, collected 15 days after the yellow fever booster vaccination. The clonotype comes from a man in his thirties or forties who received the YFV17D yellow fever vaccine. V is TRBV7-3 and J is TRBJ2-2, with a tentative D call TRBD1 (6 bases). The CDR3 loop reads CASSANRAGDGELFF. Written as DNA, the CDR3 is TGTGCCAGCAGCGCTAACAGGGCCGGCGACGGGGAGCTGTTTTTT.